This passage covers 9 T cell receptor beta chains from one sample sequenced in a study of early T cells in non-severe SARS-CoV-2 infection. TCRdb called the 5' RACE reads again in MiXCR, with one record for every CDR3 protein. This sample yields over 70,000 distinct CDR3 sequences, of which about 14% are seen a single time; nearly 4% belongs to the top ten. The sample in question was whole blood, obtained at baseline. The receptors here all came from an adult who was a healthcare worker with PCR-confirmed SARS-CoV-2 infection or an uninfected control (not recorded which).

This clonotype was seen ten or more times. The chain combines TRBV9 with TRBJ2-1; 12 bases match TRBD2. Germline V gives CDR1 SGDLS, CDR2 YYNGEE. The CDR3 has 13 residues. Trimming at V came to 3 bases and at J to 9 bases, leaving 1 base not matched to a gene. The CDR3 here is CASSAGLAGEQFF. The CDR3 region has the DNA TGTGCCAGCAGCGCGGGACTAGCGGGTGAGCAGTTCTTC.

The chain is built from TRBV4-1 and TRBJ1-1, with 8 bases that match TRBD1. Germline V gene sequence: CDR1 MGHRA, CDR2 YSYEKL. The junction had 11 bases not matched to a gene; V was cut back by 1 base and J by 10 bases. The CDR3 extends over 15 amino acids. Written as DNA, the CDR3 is TGCGCCAGCAGCCAAGCTCCTGGGACAGGCGAAGGAGCTTTCTTT. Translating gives CASSQAPGTGEGAFF.

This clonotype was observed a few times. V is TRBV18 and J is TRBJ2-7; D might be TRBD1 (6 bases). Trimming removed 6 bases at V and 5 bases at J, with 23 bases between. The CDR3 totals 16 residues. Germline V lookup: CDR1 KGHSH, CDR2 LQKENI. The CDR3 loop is CASSQNRAGPSDEQYF. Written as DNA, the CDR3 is TGTGCCAGCTCCCAAAACAGGGCGGGCCCCTCGGACGAGCAGTACTTC.

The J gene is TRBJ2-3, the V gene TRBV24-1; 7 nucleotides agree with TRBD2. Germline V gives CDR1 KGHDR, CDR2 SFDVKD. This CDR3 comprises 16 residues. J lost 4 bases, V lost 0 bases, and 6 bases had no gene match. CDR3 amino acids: CATSDLTGGFPDTQYF. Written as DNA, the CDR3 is TGTGCCACCAGTGATTTGACGGGAGGTTTCCCAGATACGCAGTATTTT.

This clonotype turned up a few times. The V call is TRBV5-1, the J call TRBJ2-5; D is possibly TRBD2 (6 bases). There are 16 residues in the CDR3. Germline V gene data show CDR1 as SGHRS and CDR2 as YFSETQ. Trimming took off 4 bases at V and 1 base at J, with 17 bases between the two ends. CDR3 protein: CASSPKRVDLQETQYF. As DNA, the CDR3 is TGCGCCAGCAGCCCAAAGCGGGTTGACCTCCAAGAGACCCAGTACTTC. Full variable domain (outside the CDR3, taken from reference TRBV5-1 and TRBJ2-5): KAGVTQTPRYLIKTRGQQVTLSCSPISGHRSVSWYQQTPGQGLQFLFEYFSETQRNKGNFPGRFSGRQFSNSRSEMNVSTLELGDSALYLCASSPKRVDLQETQYFGPGTRLLVL.

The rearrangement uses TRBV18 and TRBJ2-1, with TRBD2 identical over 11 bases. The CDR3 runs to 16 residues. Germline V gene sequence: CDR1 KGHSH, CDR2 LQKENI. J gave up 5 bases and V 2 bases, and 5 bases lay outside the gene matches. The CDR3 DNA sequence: TGTGCCAGCTCACCAACTAGCGGGAGTTGGGACAATGAGCAGTTCTTC. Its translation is CASSPTSGSWDNEQFF.

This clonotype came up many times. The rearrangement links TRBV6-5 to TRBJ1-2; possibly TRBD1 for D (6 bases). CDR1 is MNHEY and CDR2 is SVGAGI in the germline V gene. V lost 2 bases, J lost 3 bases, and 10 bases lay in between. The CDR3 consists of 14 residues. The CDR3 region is CASSYGRGDYGYTF. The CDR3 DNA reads TGTGCCAGCAGTTACGGCAGGGGCGACTATGGCTACACCTTC.

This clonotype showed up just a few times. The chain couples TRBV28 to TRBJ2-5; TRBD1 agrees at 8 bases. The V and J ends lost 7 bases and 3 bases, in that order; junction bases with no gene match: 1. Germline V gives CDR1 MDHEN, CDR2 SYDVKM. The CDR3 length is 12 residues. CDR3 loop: CASKQGEETQYF. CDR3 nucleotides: TGTGCCAGCAAACAGGGGGAAGAGACCCAGTACTTC.

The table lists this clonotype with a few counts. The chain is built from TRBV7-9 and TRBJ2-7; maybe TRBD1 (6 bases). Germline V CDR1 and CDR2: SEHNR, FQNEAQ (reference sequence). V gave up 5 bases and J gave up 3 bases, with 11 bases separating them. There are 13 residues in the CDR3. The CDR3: CASSLRGIYEQYF. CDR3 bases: TGTGCCAGCAGCCTCAGGGGAATCTACGAGCAGTACTTC.